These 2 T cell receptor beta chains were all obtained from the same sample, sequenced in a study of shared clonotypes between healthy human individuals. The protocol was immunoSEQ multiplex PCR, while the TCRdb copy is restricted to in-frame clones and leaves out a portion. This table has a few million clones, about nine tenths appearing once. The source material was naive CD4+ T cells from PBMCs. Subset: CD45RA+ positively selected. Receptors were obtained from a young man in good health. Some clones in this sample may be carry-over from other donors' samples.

The CDR3 DNA reads TGCGCCAGCAGCCCGACAGGGGGCAGTCGGCCCCAGCATTTT. This codes for CASSPTGGSRPQHF. The chain joins TRBV5-1 to TRBJ1-5; 10 bases are shared with TRBD1. The CDR3 contains 14 residues. The germline V gene has CDR1 SGHRS and CDR2 YFSETQ. V was clipped by 4 bases and J by 9 bases; unmatched bases: 7.

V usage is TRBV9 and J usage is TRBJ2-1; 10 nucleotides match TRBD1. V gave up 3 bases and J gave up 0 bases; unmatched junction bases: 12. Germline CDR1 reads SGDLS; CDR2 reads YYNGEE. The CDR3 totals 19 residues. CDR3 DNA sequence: TGTGCCAGCAGCGACGAACCGGGACAGGGGCCGAGCTCCTACAATGAGCAGTTCTTC. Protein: CASSDEPGQGPSSYNEQFF.